This passage covers 19 T cell receptor beta chains from one sample sequenced in a study of CD8 T cells in ankylosing spondylitis. Findings and caveats of the study: A TCR beta motif of about eight highly homologous variants seemed to mark ankylosing spondylitis blood.

TCRdb used MiXCR to reprocess the 5' RACE reads, holding one entry per CDR3 protein. This table has fewer than 550,000 distinct CDR3 sequences, less than 6% appearing once. Antigens for these TCRs are unknown. The sequencing sample was made of blood, either unsorted or a sorted T cell fraction (not recorded which). The receptor set was obtained from a male donor with ankylosing spondylitis.

This clonotype was recorded at least ten times. The gene calls are TRBV4-2 and TRBJ2-7; D is possibly TRBD1 (6 bases). The length of the CDR3 is 13 residues. Trimming shortened V by 2 bases and J by 3 bases, and 8 bases separated the two germline ends. Per germline, CDR1 LGHNA and CDR2 YNFKEQ. In nucleotides, the CDR3 is TGTGCCAGCAGCCAACGGACAGACTACGAGCAGTACTTC. Translation gives CASSQRTDYEQYF.

This clonotype has at least ten counts. This sequence joins TRBV25-1 and TRBJ1-2; a weak D match, TRBD1 (5 bases). CDR3 size: 15 residues. The germline CDR1 and CDR2 sequences are MGHDK and SYGVNS. Trimming cost V 2 bases and J 2 bases, with 12 bases left between them. CDR3 in amino acids: CASSEPAGPNYGYTF. In DNA, the CDR3 is TGTGCCAGCAGTGAACCCGCAGGGCCGAACTATGGCTACACCTTC.

The chain uses TRBV21-1 and TRBJ2-7; the table's D call, TRBD1, was not checked against the DNA. TRBV21-1 is reported as a pseudogene. The CDR3 length is 14 residues. CDR3 DNA sequence: TGTGCCAGCAGCAAAACAGGGGGCGGCTACGAGCAGTACTTC. Translation gives CASSKTGGGYEQYF.

This clonotype was counted at least ten times. V and J are TRBV28 and TRBJ2-7, with TRBD1 identical over 8 bases. Germline V gene lookup returns CDR1 MDHEN and CDR2 SYDVKM. The V segment lost 6 bases and the J segment 3 bases; nucleotides outside the gene matches: 13. The CDR3 is 16 amino acids. The CDR3 DNA reads TGTGCCAGCAGGACTGCAGGGGGCGCTGGGTTCTACGAGCAGTACTTC. This codes for CASRTAGGAGFYEQYF.

As to this clonotype: Its ends do not fully match the called genes, so a read error is possible. The V and J genes are TRBV14 and TRBJ1-1, with D possibly TRBD1 on 5 matching bases. This CDR3 contains 18 residues. Germline loops: CDR1 SGHDN, CDR2 FVKESK. CDR3 sequence reads: CASSHGIATVRVKTEAFF. DNA for the CDR3: TGTGCCAGCAGCCATGGTATTGCGACAGTGAGGGTGAAGACTGAAGCTTTCTTT.

This clonotype was seen many times. This chain connects TRBV5-1 to TRBJ2-7; no firm D call. CDR3 length equals 14 residues. V shed 1 base and J shed 1 base, with 9 bases lying between them. Germline V gives CDR1 SGHRS, CDR2 YFSETQ. The DNA for the CDR3 is TGCGCCAGCAGCTTGCGGGTGGGTTCCTACGAGCAGTACTTC. Translation: CASSLRVGSYEQYF.

This clonotype has a count of ten or more. The chain combines TRBV20-1 with TRBJ1-5, with 7 bases aligning to TRBD1. The germline V gene has CDR1 DFQATT and CDR2 SNEGSKA (reference sequence). CDR3 length: 13 residues. With V trimmed by 5 bases and J by 3 bases, 4 bases remained unmatched. In DNA, the CDR3 is TGCAGTGCTCGGGACAGTCACAATCAGCCCCAGCATTTT. This sequence encodes CSARDSHNQPQHF.

As to this clonotype: This may come from a read error, since a much larger clone is one base off. The rearrangement uses TRBV2 and TRBJ1-1; D gene uncertain. Germline V CDR1 and CDR2: SNHLY, FYNNEI. Trimming pared 2 bases from V and 1 base from J, leaving 5 bases between. The CDR3 consists of 13 residues. The DNA for the CDR3 is TGTGCCAGCAGTGAACAGACGAACACTGAAGCTTTCTTT. It is translated as CASSEQTNTEAFF.

This clonotype was seen many times. The chain joins TRBV6-5 to TRBJ2-3; D remains unclear. The CDR3 covers 15 residues. V lost 0 bases and J lost 4, with 11 bases in between. Germline values: CDR1 MNHEY, CDR2 SVGAGI. DNA for the CDR3: TGTGCCAGCAGTTACTCGGCCTTAGATCCAGATACGCAGTATTTT. It yields the protein CASSYSALDPDTQYF.

This clonotype was observed at least ten times. This sequence joins TRBV5-1 and TRBJ2-7, with 8 bases aligning to TRBD1. The CDR3 is made up of 14 amino acids. The V gene's germline CDR1 is SGHRS and CDR2 YFSETQ. Losses at the gene ends were 4 bases for V and 0 bases for J; bases not matched to a gene: 3. CDR3 sequence: CASSRTGSSYEQYF. The CDR3 region has the DNA TGCGCCAGCAGCCGGACAGGGAGCTCCTACGAGCAGTACTTC.

This clonotype has ten or more counts. The chain carries TRBV5-1 and TRBJ2-2; D may be TRBD1 (5 bases). Germline CDR1 and CDR2: SGHRS and YFSETQ. The length of the CDR3 is 15 residues. Trimming removed 0 bases from V and 3 bases from J, with 9 bases in between. CDR3 loop: CASSLAGIDTGELFF. As DNA, the CDR3 is TGCGCCAGCAGCTTGGCAGGGATCGACACCGGGGAGCTGTTTTTT.

The chain has TRBV28 and TRBJ2-3; 8 nucleotides match TRBD1. The CDR3 runs to 13 residues. Germline V gives CDR1 MDHEN, CDR2 SYDVKM. V trimming: 11 bases; J trimming: 1 base; junction bases outside the gene matches: 5. Written as DNA, the CDR3 is TGTGCCGGCTGGGACAGGCGCACAGATACGCAGTATTTT. As protein: CAGWDRRTDTQYF.

This clonotype was picked up many times. This chain links TRBV4-3 with TRBJ1-1; 7 bases agree with TRBD1. The CDR3 is 14 amino acids. V shed 0 bases, J shed 4 bases, and the junction held 2 bases outside the gene matches. Looked up from germline, CDR1 is LGHNA and CDR2 is YSLEER. The CDR3 reads CASSQDRGFTEAFF. The DNA for the CDR3 is TGCGCCAGCAGCCAAGACAGGGGGTTCACTGAAGCTTTCTTT.

The V and J genes are TRBV29-1 and TRBJ2-7; D unclear. This CDR3 spans 11 amino acids. Trimming shortened V by 7 bases and J by 1 base, and 8 bases separated the two germline ends. The germline V gene has CDR1 SQVTM and CDR2 ANQGSEA. The CDR3 DNA reads as TGCAGCGGTGGACGATCCTACGAGCAGTACTTC. This translates into CSGGRSYEQYF.

This clonotype was seen repeatedly, ten times or more. The genes are TRBV6-2 or TRBV6-3 and TRBJ1-5; D gene ambiguous. Per germline, CDR1 MNHEY and CDR2 SVGEGT. V was shortened by 4 bases and J by 0 bases, with 22 bases between the two germline ends. This CDR3 has 19 residues. The CDR3 DNA is TGTGCCAGCAGTTTTTTTCACCCACCAGTTCCGAATAGCAATCAGCCCCAGCATTTT. Protein: CASSFFHPPVPNSNQPQHF.

This clonotype was observed at least ten times. The chain recombines TRBV6-1 with TRBJ1-2, with a tentative D call TRBD1 (5 bases). With 6 bases removed from V and 4 bases from J, the gap between germline ends came to 18 bases. This CDR3 spans 15 amino acids. Per germline, CDR1 MNHNS and CDR2 SASEGT. CDR3 nucleotide sequence: TGTGCCAGCAGGCCGCCGGGACCGGGAGTCTATGGCTACACCTTC. This gives the protein CASRPPGPGVYGYTF.

This clonotype was counted many times. The genes are TRBV20-1 and TRBJ2-7; TRBD1 is a possible D gene (6 bases). The CDR3 runs to 14 residues. The germline V gene has CDR1 DFQATT and CDR2 SNEGSKA (reference sequence). V lost 0 bases and J lost 3, with 12 bases in between. CDR3 protein: CSARDFTRGYEQYF. The CDR3 DNA reads as TGCAGTGCTAGAGATTTTACCAGGGGCTACGAGCAGTACTTC.

This clonotype was observed at least ten times. The V call is TRBV7-2, the J call TRBJ2-7; 9 bases map to TRBD2. Germline V lookup: CDR1 SGHTA, CDR2 FQGNSA. The V gene end was trimmed by 3 bases and the J gene end by 3 bases; junction bases not matched to a gene: 3. The CDR3 loop spans 14 amino acids. Here the CDR3 DNA reads TGTGCCAGCAGCTTTAGCGGGGGCTACTACGAGCAGTACTTC. It translates to CASSFSGGYYEQYF. The entire variable domain, with the rest obtained from reference TRBV7-2 and TRBJ2-7, is as follows: GAGVSQSPSNKVTEKGKDVELRCDPISGHTALYWYRQSLGQGLEFLIYFQGNSAPDKSGLPSDRFSAERTGGSVSTLTIQRTQQEDSAVYLCASSFSGGYYEQYFGPGTRLTVT.

This clonotype was seen more than once but under ten times. V usage is TRBV11-2 and J usage is TRBJ2-3; 7 nucleotides line up with TRBD2. The V gene end was trimmed by 5 bases and the J gene end by 10 bases; junction bases not matched to a gene: 9. Germline V gene sequence: CDR1 SGHAT, CDR2 FQNNGV. CDR3 length equals 13 residues. This chain's CDR3 is CASSLSGGLAQYF. CDR3 bases: TGTGCCAGCAGCCTGTCCGGAGGACTAGCGCAGTATTTT.